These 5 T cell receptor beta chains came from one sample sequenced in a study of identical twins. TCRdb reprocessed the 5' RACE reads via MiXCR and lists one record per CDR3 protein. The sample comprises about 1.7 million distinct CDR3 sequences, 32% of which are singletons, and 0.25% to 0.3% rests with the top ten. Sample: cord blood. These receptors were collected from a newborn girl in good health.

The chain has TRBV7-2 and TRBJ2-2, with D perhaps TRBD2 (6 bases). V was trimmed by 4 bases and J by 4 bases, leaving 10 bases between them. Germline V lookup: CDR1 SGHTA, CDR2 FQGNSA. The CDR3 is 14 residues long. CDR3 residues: CASSWDSITGELFF. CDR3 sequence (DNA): TGTGCCAGCAGCTGGGACTCGATCACCGGGGAGCTGTTTTTT.

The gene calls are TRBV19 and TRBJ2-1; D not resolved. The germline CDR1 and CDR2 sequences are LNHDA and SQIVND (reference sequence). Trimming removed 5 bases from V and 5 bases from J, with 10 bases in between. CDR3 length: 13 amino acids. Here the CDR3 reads CASSPTFNNEQFF. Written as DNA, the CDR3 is TGTGCCAGTAGTCCGACTTTCAACAATGAGCAGTTCTTC.

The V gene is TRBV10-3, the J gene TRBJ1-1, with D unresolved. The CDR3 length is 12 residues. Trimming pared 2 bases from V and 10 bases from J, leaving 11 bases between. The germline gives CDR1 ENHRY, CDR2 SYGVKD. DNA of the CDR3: TGTGCCATCAGTGAGCACCCGGGTACAGCTTTCTTT. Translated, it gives CAISEHPGTAFF.

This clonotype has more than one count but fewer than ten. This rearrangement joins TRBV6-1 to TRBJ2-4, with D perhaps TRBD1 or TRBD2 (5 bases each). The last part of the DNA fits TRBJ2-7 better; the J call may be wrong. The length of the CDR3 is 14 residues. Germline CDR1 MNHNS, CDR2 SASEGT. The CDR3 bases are TGTGCCAGCAGTGAAATTGGGGGTTCATACGAGCAGTACTTC. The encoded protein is CASSEIGGSYEQYF.

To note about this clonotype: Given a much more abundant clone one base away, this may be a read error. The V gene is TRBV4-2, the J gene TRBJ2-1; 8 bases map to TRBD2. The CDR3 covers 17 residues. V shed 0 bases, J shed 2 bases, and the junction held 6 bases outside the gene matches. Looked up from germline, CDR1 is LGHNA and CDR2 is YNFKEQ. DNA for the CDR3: TGTGCCAGCAGCCAAGATCATCCAGCGGGGGCCTACAATGAGCAGTTCTTC. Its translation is CASSQDHPAGAYNEQFF.